This record looks at one T cell receptor (beta chain) sequence and its context. This sample stems from a study of blood T cell repertoires in COVID-19. Seattle's enrolled individuals joined amid active infection and were then monitored longitudinally. In the original processing: The assay estimated nucleated cells by amplifying reference gene primers. Using immunoSEQ multiplex PCR, the repertoire was profiled, and TCRdb retains in-frame clones only, with some absent. The DNA was the basis for D and trimming; V, J and clone size are from that table. The sample lists about 200,000 clones, roughly 77% occurring once. The CDR3 loop spans 16 amino acids. Trimming pared 10 bases from V and 0 bases from J, leaving 21 bases between. Per germline, CDR1 ENHRY and CDR2 SYGVKD.

The clonotype comes from a middle-aged woman with COVID-19, enrolled during active disease. The chain combines TRBV10-3 with TRBJ1-1; D might be TRBD1 (5 bases). Sequencing was performed on peripheral blood. CDR3 sequence (DNA): TGTGCCACCTATCCGGGGGAAAGGATCATGAACACTGAAGCTTTCTTT. Encoded protein: CATYPGERIMNTEAFF.